The rows below give T cell receptor beta chains drawn from one sample of a study of blood T cell repertoires in COVID-19. Assay: immunoSEQ multiplex PCR; the TCRdb copy retains only in-frame clones and omits some. Of more than 100,000 clones listed, 75% to 90% are singletons. Source material: peripheral blood. Receptors originate from a human donor in a cohort sampled during active COVID-19. Each CDR3 is given with its conserved first and last residue. Fields, in order: V gene, clone size, J gene, D gene, CDR3 DNA, CDR3 protein. D genes are given only for firm matches. The size field is filled for only some rows; it gives once, few, many or a size class.

v_call: TRBV19; clone_size: .; j_call: TRBJ2-2; d_call: TRBD2; cdr3_nt: TGTGCCAGTAGTATAGATCGGGGGGGCGGCGGGGAGCTGTTTTTT; cdr3_aa: CASSIDRGGGGELFF
v_call: TRBV12-3/TRBV12-4; clone_size: .; j_call: TRBJ1-1; d_call: .; cdr3_nt: TGTGCCAGCAGCCTCCTACAGGGAACTGAAGCTTTCTTT; cdr3_aa: CASSLLQGTEAFF
v_call: TRBV4-3; clone_size: .; j_call: TRBJ2-3; d_call: TRBD2; cdr3_nt: TGCGCCAGCAGCCAAGCAGCGGGGGGAAGCACAGATACGCAGTATTTT; cdr3_aa: CASSQAAGGSTDTQYF
v_call: TRBV19; clone_size: .; j_call: TRBJ2-1; d_call: TRBD2; cdr3_nt: TGTGCCAGTACAATGGGTAGCGGGGGGTTTTACAATGAGCAGTTCTTC; cdr3_aa: CASTMGSGGFYNEQFF
v_call: TRBV6-5; clone_size: .; j_call: TRBJ1-6; d_call: TRBD1; cdr3_nt: TGTGCCAGCAGGGGGACAGGGATGGTGCGAGCTCCCCTCCACTTT; cdr3_aa: CASRGTGMVRAPLHF
v_call: TRBV5-6; clone_size: .; j_call: TRBJ2-1; d_call: TRBD1; cdr3_nt: TGTGCCAGCAGCGTTACAGGGGGCGACGGCTACAATGAGCAGTTCTTC; cdr3_aa: CASSVTGGDGYNEQFF
v_call: TRBV29-1; clone_size: few; j_call: TRBJ2-3; d_call: .; cdr3_nt: TGCAGCGTTGAACGAGGGTGGGGCACAGATACGCAGTATTTT; cdr3_aa: CSVERGWGTDTQYF
v_call: TRBV5-6; clone_size: .; j_call: TRBJ1-5; d_call: .; cdr3_nt: TGTGCCAGCAGCTTGGTAGCGTCGGGCAATCAGCCCCAGCATTTT; cdr3_aa: CASSLVASGNQPQHF
v_call: TRBV10-3; clone_size: .; j_call: TRBJ1-5; d_call: .; cdr3_nt: TGTGCCATCAGGGCGGGGGGTGATAGCAATCAGCCCCAGCATTTT; cdr3_aa: CAIRAGGDSNQPQHF
v_call: TRBV18; clone_size: .; j_call: TRBJ2-2; d_call: TRBD1; cdr3_nt: TGTGCCAGCTCACCAGAGACAGGGGTAAGCACCGGGGAGCTGTTTTTT; cdr3_aa: CASSPETGVSTGELFF
v_call: TRBV10-3; clone_size: .; j_call: TRBJ1-6; d_call: TRBD1; cdr3_nt: TGTGCCATCAGGGGGGACAGTCAGAATTCACCCCTCCACTTT; cdr3_aa: CAIRGDSQNSPLHF
v_call: TRBV7-3; clone_size: .; j_call: TRBJ1-1; d_call: .; cdr3_nt: TGTGCCAGCAGCTTAAGGGGGAGGGGAGGCACTGAAGCTTTCTTT; cdr3_aa: CASSLRGRGGTEAFF
v_call: TRBV5-1; clone_size: .; j_call: TRBJ2-2; d_call: TRBD1; cdr3_nt: TGCGCCAGCAGACAGGGGGCGAACACCGGGGAGCTGTTTTTT; cdr3_aa: CASRQGANTGELFF
v_call: TRBV12-3/TRBV12-4; clone_size: once; j_call: TRBJ1-1; d_call: .; cdr3_nt: TGTGCCAGCAGTTTAGGGTTATTGCGAGCTTTCTTT; cdr3_aa: CASSLGLLRAFF
v_call: TRBV27; clone_size: .; j_call: TRBJ1-6; d_call: .; cdr3_nt: TGTGCCACCCAGGGGAGCTCCTATAATTCACCCCTCCACTTT; cdr3_aa: CATQGSSYNSPLHF
v_call: TRBV19; clone_size: .; j_call: TRBJ2-7; d_call: .; cdr3_nt: TGTGCCAGTAGCCGGGAGGGGGCTTTGTACGAGCAGTACTTC; cdr3_aa: CASSREGALYEQYF
v_call: TRBV10-1; clone_size: .; j_call: TRBJ2-1; d_call: TRBD2; cdr3_nt: TGCGCCAGCAGTGAGTCTTTACTAGCGGGAGAGCAGTTCTTC; cdr3_aa: CASSESLLAGEQFF
v_call: TRBV5-5; clone_size: .; j_call: TRBJ2-3; d_call: .; cdr3_nt: TGTGCCAGCAGCGTTATCACAGATACGCAGTATTTT; cdr3_aa: CASSVITDTQYF
v_call: TRBV19; clone_size: .; j_call: TRBJ1-1; d_call: TRBD1; cdr3_nt: TGTGCCAGTATAGGAGACAGGGCGACTGAAGCTTTCTTT; cdr3_aa: CASIGDRATEAFF
v_call: TRBV2; clone_size: .; j_call: TRBJ2-7; d_call: .; cdr3_nt: TGCGCCAGTTCCTTTCAGTCAGGGGCCTACGAGCAGTACTTC; cdr3_aa: CASSFQSGAYEQYF
v_call: TRBV6-5; clone_size: .; j_call: TRBJ2-7; d_call: .; cdr3_nt: TGTGCCAGCAGTCGTCCCTCACAGGGCTTCTACGAGCAGTACTTC; cdr3_aa: CASSRPSQGFYEQYF
v_call: TRBV7-2; clone_size: .; j_call: TRBJ2-5; d_call: TRBD2; cdr3_nt: TGTGCCAGCAGCTTTAGCGGGGGGGCGTGGGGAGGGACCCAGTACTTC; cdr3_aa: CASSFSGGAWGGTQYF
v_call: TRBV5-6; clone_size: .; j_call: TRBJ1-3; d_call: .; cdr3_nt: TGTGCCAGCAACTCCAAGGACACCCCTGGAAACACCATATATTTT; cdr3_aa: CASNSKDTPGNTIYF
v_call: TRBV6-2/TRBV6-3; clone_size: .; j_call: TRBJ1-6; d_call: .; cdr3_nt: TGTGCCAGCAGTGCCCGGGTTTCTAATTCACCCCTCCACTTT; cdr3_aa: CASSARVSNSPLHF
v_call: TRBV7-2; clone_size: .; j_call: TRBJ1-2; d_call: .; cdr3_nt: TGTGCCAGCAGCGCGGCCGCTCTTAACTATGGCTACACCTTC; cdr3_aa: CASSAAALNYGYTF
v_call: TRBV3-1/TRBV3-2; clone_size: .; j_call: TRBJ1-2; d_call: .; cdr3_nt: TGTGCCAGCAGCCCCTGGCAGGGGACACGGAGCGGCTACACCTTC; cdr3_aa: CASSPWQGTRSGYTF
v_call: TRBV12-3/TRBV12-4; clone_size: .; j_call: TRBJ1-1; d_call: .; cdr3_nt: TGTGCCAGCAGTCTCGCGGACGGGAAAGCTTTCTTT; cdr3_aa: CASSLADGKAFF
v_call: TRBV19; clone_size: few; j_call: TRBJ1-2; d_call: .; cdr3_nt: TGTGCCAGTAGTATAGAGGACAAGCTCTATGGCTACACCTTC; cdr3_aa: CASSIEDKLYGYTF
v_call: TRBV14; clone_size: .; j_call: TRBJ2-5; d_call: .; cdr3_nt: TGTGCCAGCAGCCCGGGGGAGACCCAGTACTTC; cdr3_aa: CASSPGETQYF
v_call: TRBV19; clone_size: few; j_call: TRBJ1-6; d_call: .; cdr3_nt: TGTGCCAGTGGAGGCCCTCTCCACTTT; cdr3_aa: CASGGPLHF
v_call: TRBV15; clone_size: .; j_call: TRBJ2-2; d_call: TRBD2; cdr3_nt: TGTGCCACCAGCCCCCGGATCGGGGGGTTTAACACCGGGGAGCTGTTTTTT; cdr3_aa: CATSPRIGGFNTGELFF
v_call: TRBV10-3; clone_size: .; j_call: TRBJ2-1; d_call: TRBD2; cdr3_nt: TGTGCCATCAGGACTAGCGGGGGTCGGGATGAGCAGTTCTTC; cdr3_aa: CAIRTSGGRDEQFF
v_call: TRBV10-1; clone_size: .; j_call: TRBJ2-1; d_call: .; cdr3_nt: TGCGCCAGCAGCCAGGGGTTTGTCGCCAATGAGCAGTTCTTC; cdr3_aa: CASSQGFVANEQFF
v_call: TRBV2; clone_size: many; j_call: TRBJ1-5; d_call: .; cdr3_nt: TGTGCCAGCAGTGAAAGGTCAGGGGGCAATCAGCCCCAGCATTTT; cdr3_aa: CASSERSGGNQPQHF
v_call: TRBV19; clone_size: once; j_call: TRBJ2-1; d_call: TRBD1; cdr3_nt: TGTGCCAGTGCCATAACCGGGACAGGGTTTTCTCCCGGCTCCTACAATGAGCAGTTCTTC; cdr3_aa: CASAITGTGFSPGSYNEQFF
v_call: TRBV12-3/TRBV12-4; clone_size: .; j_call: TRBJ1-1; d_call: TRBD1; cdr3_nt: TGTGCCAGCAGTCGGACAGGGAGAACTGAAGCTTTCTTT; cdr3_aa: CASSRTGRTEAFF
v_call: TRBV11-3; clone_size: .; j_call: TRBJ1-3; d_call: .; cdr3_nt: TGTGCCAGCAGCCAGGCCTCGATCCTATATTTT; cdr3_aa: CASSQASILYF
v_call: TRBV3-1/TRBV3-2; clone_size: .; j_call: TRBJ2-3; d_call: TRBD2; cdr3_nt: TGTGCCAGCAGCCAAGGAGCGGGGCCTCTCGCAGATACGCAGTATTTT; cdr3_aa: CASSQGAGPLADTQYF
v_call: TRBV7-2; clone_size: .; j_call: TRBJ2-1; d_call: .; cdr3_nt: TGTGCCAGCAGCTTAGGACCTACAGGGCCCACCTACAATGAGCAGTTCTTC; cdr3_aa: CASSLGPTGPTYNEQFF
v_call: TRBV19; clone_size: .; j_call: TRBJ1-1; d_call: TRBD1; cdr3_nt: TGTGCCAGTAGACCTGGGACAGGGGTTAAGAACACTGAAGCTTTCTTT; cdr3_aa: CASRPGTGVKNTEAFF
v_call: TRBV7-9; clone_size: few; j_call: TRBJ1-3; d_call: .; cdr3_nt: TGTGCCAGCAGCCAAACAACCGGACAGACTGGAAACACCATATATTTT; cdr3_aa: CASSQTTGQTGNTIYF
v_call: TRBV5-1; clone_size: .; j_call: TRBJ1-1; d_call: .; cdr3_nt: TGCGCCAGCAGCTTTGCCCAGGGGACTGAAGCTTTCTTT; cdr3_aa: CASSFAQGTEAFF
v_call: TRBV12-5; clone_size: .; j_call: TRBJ2-2; d_call: .; cdr3_nt: TGTGCTAGTGGTTTGGGGGGCACGAGGACCGGGGAGCTGTTTTTT; cdr3_aa: CASGLGGTRTGELFF
v_call: TRBV5-1; clone_size: many; j_call: TRBJ1-1; d_call: TRBD1; cdr3_nt: TGCGCCAGCAGCTTGGGGGTCAGGGGGCAAACTGAAGCTTTCTTT; cdr3_aa: CASSLGVRGQTEAFF
v_call: TRBV10-3; clone_size: .; j_call: TRBJ2-7; d_call: .; cdr3_nt: TGTGCCATCAGCGGGCTGGATACAGGGAGACTGGCCGAGCAGTACTTC; cdr3_aa: CAISGLDTGRLAEQYF
v_call: TRBV4-1; clone_size: once; j_call: TRBJ1-2; d_call: TRBD1; cdr3_nt: TGCGCCAGCAGCGCCGAGACAGGGGTATATCATGGCTACACCTTC; cdr3_aa: CASSAETGVYHGYTF
v_call: TRBV18; clone_size: .; j_call: TRBJ1-1; d_call: .; cdr3_nt: TGTGCCAGCTCACCCGACAGGTGGAACACTGAAGCTTTCTTT; cdr3_aa: CASSPDRWNTEAFF
v_call: TRBV7-2; clone_size: .; j_call: TRBJ2-5; d_call: TRBD2; cdr3_nt: TGTGCCAGCAGCCTCCAGGGGACTAGCCAAGAGACCCAGTACTTC; cdr3_aa: CASSLQGTSQETQYF
v_call: TRBV19; clone_size: .; j_call: TRBJ1-6; d_call: TRBD1; cdr3_nt: TGTGCCAGTAGCAGGGGGACAGGGAGGAATTCACCCCTCCACTTT; cdr3_aa: CASSRGTGRNSPLHF
v_call: TRBV7-7; clone_size: .; j_call: TRBJ1-1; d_call: .; cdr3_nt: TGTGCTAGCAGCTTAGCTTTGGACTCTGAAGCTTTCTTT; cdr3_aa: CASSLALDSEAFF
v_call: TRBV5-6; clone_size: .; j_call: TRBJ2-1; d_call: TRBD2; cdr3_nt: TGTGCCAGCAGACTTAGCGGGGGGCTCTACAATGAGCAGTTCTTC; cdr3_aa: CASRLSGGLYNEQFF
v_call: TRBV5-1; clone_size: .; j_call: TRBJ1-1; d_call: .; cdr3_nt: TGCGCCAGCAGCTTGGCAGCCGGGGTTGCTGAAGCTTTCTTT; cdr3_aa: CASSLAAGVAEAFF
v_call: TRBV7-2; clone_size: .; j_call: TRBJ1-2; d_call: TRBD1; cdr3_nt: TGTGCCAGCAGTTACCAAACAGGGGGGGCTGGCTACACCTTC; cdr3_aa: CASSYQTGGAGYTF
v_call: TRBV6-5; clone_size: .; j_call: TRBJ1-5; d_call: TRBD1; cdr3_nt: TGTGCCAGCAGTACCCAGGGGGCTAGTCAGCCCCAGCATTTT; cdr3_aa: CASSTQGASQPQHF
v_call: TRBV2; clone_size: .; j_call: TRBJ1-1; d_call: .; cdr3_nt: TGTGCCAGCAGTGAACTGGGGGGCACTGAAGCTTTCTTT; cdr3_aa: CASSELGGTEAFF